This entry lists 5 T cell receptor beta chains sequenced from one sample in a study of blood T cell repertoires in COVID-19. TCRdb's table, derived via immunoSEQ multiplex PCR, lists solely in-frame clones and lacks some. The sample records 150,000 to 200,000 clones, over 60% being singletons. Material: peripheral blood. The receptors were gathered from a woman between 70 and 85 years old with acute or convalescent COVID-19.

The chain recombines TRBV5-1 with TRBJ2-2, with TRBD1 identical over 9 bases. V trimming: 2 bases; J trimming: 5 bases; junction bases outside the gene matches: 4. CDR3 length: 15 amino acids. Germline values: CDR1 SGHRS, CDR2 YFSETQ. The CDR3 here is CASSFGTGLTGELFF. CDR3 in DNA: TGCGCCAGCAGCTTCGGGACAGGGTTGACCGGGGAGCTGTTTTTT.

CDR3 bases: TGTGCCAGCAGCATAAAACTAGCGGGAGGCCGGCGGGAGACCCAGTACTTC. It is translated as CASSIKLAGGRRETQYF. The rearrangement links TRBV21-1 to TRBJ2-5; the D segment call TRBD2 is taken from the table without a DNA check. TRBV21-1 represents a pseudogene. The CDR3 runs to 17 residues.

The V call is TRBV30, the J call TRBJ2-2, with D possibly TRBD2 on 5 matching bases. V was trimmed by 1 base and J by 7 bases, leaving 22 bases between them. The CDR3 runs to 17 residues. In germline, CDR1 is GTSNPN, CDR2 SVGIG (reference sequence). The CDR3 nucleotides read TGTGCCTGGAGTGGATACGTTTTCGGGAAATCGATCGGGGAGCTGTTTTTT. This translates into CAWSGYVFGKSIGELFF.

The J gene is TRBJ2-5, the V gene TRBV11-1; tentatively, D is TRBD1 (5 bases). Germline assignment: CDR1 SGHAT and CDR2 FQDESV (reference sequence). The germline V and J ends were trimmed by 5 bases and 0 bases, with 7 bases remaining between them. The CDR3 is 13 amino acids. The CDR3 sequence is CASSKGYQETQYF. The CDR3, as DNA: TGTGCCAGCAGCAAGGGGTACCAAGAGACCCAGTACTTC.

The V gene is TRBV23-1, the J gene TRBJ2-2; TRBD1 might be the D (6 bases). TRBV23-1 is an ORF, and what it does is uncertain. V gave up 3 bases and J gave up 6 bases, with 26 bases separating them. This CDR3 has 19 residues. Here the CDR3 DNA reads TGCGCCAGCAGTCATTTAAGTATGCGGACAGTTTATTTCCCCGGGGAGCTGTTTTTT. Amino acids: CASSHLSMRTVYFPGELFF.